The entry below describes one T cell receptor (beta chain). Its antigen is as yet unknown. The sample originates from a study of OX40 agonist ivuxolimab in advanced cancers. Turning to the study itself: As their treatment, patients were administered ivuxolimab, an agonistic anti-OX40 (CD134) antibody. Study findings and constraints: CD4+ and CD8+ blood T cells expanded clonally by week 6 at 0.1 to 3.0 mg/kg. In a subset of nonresponders, normalized T-cell clonal expansion was also low.

Data came from immunoSEQ multiplex PCR; TCRdb stores just in-frame clones and leaves some out. The repertoire includes around 99,000 clones, under 95% of them detected once, and approximately 1.3% sits in the top ten. Baseline, cycle 4 day 1, and cycle 7 day 1 were the blood sampling points. With 3 bases removed from V and 4 bases from J, the gap between germline ends came to 10 bases. Per germline, CDR1 KGHSH and CDR2 LQKENI. This CDR3 spans 14 amino acids. The rearrangement links TRBV18 to TRBJ1-5; the D gene is possibly TRBD1 (5 bases). Sequencing used CD4+ or CD8+ T cells sorted from blood, obtained in a trial of the OX40 agonist ivuxolimab. This receptor was identified in an adult with an advanced solid tumor such as melanoma, head and neck, liver or kidney cancer. DNA for the CDR3: TGTGCCAGCTCACCCATCCAGGGTAATCAGCCCCAGCATTTT. Amino acids: CASSPIQGNQPQHF. The full variable domain, with the rest looked up from reference TRBV18 and TRBJ1-5, is NAGVMQNPRHLVRRRGQEARLRCSPMKGHSHVYWYRQLPEEGLKFMVYLQKENIIDESGMPKERFSAEFPKEGPSILRIQQVVRGDSAAYFCASSPIQGNQPQHFGDGTRLSIL.